This is a list of T cell receptor beta chains from one sample in a study of cytomegalovirus exposure and HLA in healthy donors. Profiled with immunoSEQ multiplex PCR; TCRdb holds only in-frame clones, not every one. The sample lists fewer than 250,000 clones; roughly 77% were seen once. Sequenced material: PBMCs. These receptors all stem from a man between 40 and 49 years old in good health and CMV-seropositive. Both conserved end residues are part of each CDR3. The D gene is left open where the match is weak. Size is omitted from some rows. Given values are once, few, many or a class for expanded clones.

clone_size: NA
j_call: TRBJ1-2
cdr3_length: 14
v_call: TRBV6-5
d_call: NA
cdr3_nt: TGTGCCAGCAGTTACTCGAGTTATAGCTATGGCTACACCTTC
cdr3_aa: CASSYSSYSYGYTF

clone_size: NA
j_call: TRBJ2-3
cdr3_length: 15
v_call: TRBV6-4
d_call: TRBD1
cdr3_nt: TGTGCCAGCAGTGACTCAGGGGGCAGCACAGATACGCAGTATTTT
cdr3_aa: CASSDSGGSTDTQYF

clone_size: NA
j_call: TRBJ2-3
cdr3_length: 14
v_call: TRBV7-8
d_call: NA
cdr3_nt: TGTGCCAGCAGCTTAGGGGCAAGCACAGATACGCAGTATTTT
cdr3_aa: CASSLGASTDTQYF

clone_size: NA
j_call: TRBJ2-7
cdr3_length: 13
v_call: TRBV19
d_call: NA
cdr3_nt: TGTGCCAGTAGTATCGTAGGAGGGACCGAGCAGTACTTC
cdr3_aa: CASSIVGGTEQYF

clone_size: NA
j_call: TRBJ1-5
cdr3_length: 13
v_call: TRBV6-1
d_call: NA
cdr3_nt: TGTGCCAGCAGCCTAGAGGTGAATCAGCCCCAGCATTTT
cdr3_aa: CASSLEVNQPQHF

clone_size: NA
j_call: TRBJ2-1
cdr3_length: 13
v_call: TRBV2
d_call: NA
cdr3_nt: TGTGCCAGCGCGGACTTCTCCTACAATGAGCAGTTCTTC
cdr3_aa: CASADFSYNEQFF

clone_size: NA
j_call: TRBJ2-1
cdr3_length: 13
v_call: TRBV5-1
d_call: NA
cdr3_nt: TGCGCCAGCAGCTTGATAGGGGTGGATGAGCAGTTCTTC
cdr3_aa: CASSLIGVDEQFF

clone_size: NA
j_call: TRBJ2-7
cdr3_length: 14
v_call: TRBV7-8
d_call: TRBD2
cdr3_nt: TGTGCCAGCAGCCGCGGGAAGCGGGGTTACGAGCAGTACTTC
cdr3_aa: CASSRGKRGYEQYF

clone_size: NA
j_call: TRBJ2-2
cdr3_length: 13
v_call: TRBV6-1
d_call: TRBD1
cdr3_nt: TGTGCCGGACAGGGGACGAACACCGGGGAGCTGTTTTTT
cdr3_aa: CAGQGTNTGELFF

clone_size: NA
j_call: TRBJ2-2
cdr3_length: 16
v_call: TRBV9
d_call: NA
cdr3_nt: TGTGCCAGCAGCTCCACAGTGAGTGCGAACACCGGGGAGCTGTTTTTT
cdr3_aa: CASSSTVSANTGELFF

clone_size: once
j_call: TRBJ2-3
cdr3_length: 15
v_call: TRBV10-3
d_call: TRBD2
cdr3_nt: TGTGCCATCAGTGACACCGGGACTACGGCCGATACGCAGTATTTT
cdr3_aa: CAISDTGTTADTQYF

clone_size: NA
j_call: TRBJ2-1
cdr3_length: 19
v_call: TRBV19
d_call: TRBD2
cdr3_nt: TGTGCCAGAGAGACTAGCGGGAGTACCCCTAATGCGGTATTACGGGAGCAGTTCTTC
cdr3_aa: CARETSGSTPNAVLREQFF

clone_size: NA
j_call: TRBJ2-5
cdr3_length: 16
v_call: TRBV28
d_call: TRBD2
cdr3_nt: TGTGCCAGCAGGTACCGACTAGCGGGAGCTCAAGAGACCCAGTACTTC
cdr3_aa: CASRYRLAGAQETQYF

clone_size: few
j_call: TRBJ1-4
cdr3_length: 13
v_call: TRBV7-9
d_call: NA
cdr3_nt: TGTGCCAGCAGCTTAGACGGACGGGGAAAACTGTTTTTT
cdr3_aa: CASSLDGRGKLFF

clone_size: once
j_call: TRBJ2-3
cdr3_length: 17
v_call: TRBV5-8
d_call: TRBD2
cdr3_nt: TGTGCCAGCAGCTTTCTCGCGGGGGGGGAAGTCACAGATACGCAGTATTTT
cdr3_aa: CASSFLAGGEVTDTQYF

clone_size: NA
j_call: TRBJ2-7
cdr3_length: 14
v_call: TRBV6-6
d_call: NA
cdr3_nt: TGTGCCAGCAGTTATTTGGACAGCTCCTACGAGCAGTACTTC
cdr3_aa: CASSYLDSSYEQYF

clone_size: NA
j_call: TRBJ1-2
cdr3_length: 18
v_call: TRBV5-6
d_call: TRBD1
cdr3_nt: TGTGCCAGCAGCTTTCGCGAAGGGGGCTTGGGGACTAACTATGGCTACACCTTC
cdr3_aa: CASSFREGGLGTNYGYTF

clone_size: NA
j_call: TRBJ2-2
cdr3_length: 13
v_call: TRBV4-3
d_call: NA
cdr3_nt: TGCGCCAGCAGCCGGGGGGTTCTGCGGGAGCTGTTTTTT
cdr3_aa: CASSRGVLRELFF

clone_size: NA
j_call: TRBJ2-7
cdr3_length: 13
v_call: TRBV7-9
d_call: NA
cdr3_nt: TGTGCCAGCAGCTTAGGGGCGAACTACGAGCAGTACTTC
cdr3_aa: CASSLGANYEQYF

clone_size: NA
j_call: TRBJ2-2
cdr3_length: 16
v_call: TRBV5-4
d_call: NA
cdr3_nt: TGTGCCAGCAGCTTGTGGTCAGGGTCCCTTGGCGGGGAGCTGTTTTTT
cdr3_aa: CASSLWSGSLGGELFF

clone_size: NA
j_call: TRBJ2-7
cdr3_length: 18
v_call: TRBV4-1
d_call: NA
cdr3_nt: TGCGCCAGCAGCCGATTCTCCTACGACGGGGGAGCTTCCTACGAGCAGTACTTC
cdr3_aa: CASSRFSYDGGASYEQYF

clone_size: many
j_call: TRBJ1-1
cdr3_length: 13
v_call: TRBV2
d_call: NA
cdr3_nt: TGTGCCAGCAAGCCAGGGTGGAACACTGAAGCTTTCTTT
cdr3_aa: CASKPGWNTEAFF

clone_size: once
j_call: TRBJ2-7
cdr3_length: 15
v_call: TRBV6-1
d_call: TRBD1
cdr3_nt: TGTGCCAGCAGCGTTTTCGAGGGACAGGACTACGAGCAGTACTTC
cdr3_aa: CASSVFEGQDYEQYF

clone_size: NA
j_call: TRBJ1-1
cdr3_length: 15
v_call: TRBV11-2
d_call: NA
cdr3_nt: TGTGCCAGCAGCCAGACCCCAGGGTCGGACACTGAAGCTTTCTTT
cdr3_aa: CASSQTPGSDTEAFF

clone_size: NA
j_call: TRBJ2-5
cdr3_length: 16
v_call: TRBV7-9
d_call: TRBD1
cdr3_nt: TGTGCCAGCAGCTCCCTAGGGACAGACAGGGTGGAGACCCAGTACTTC
cdr3_aa: CASSSLGTDRVETQYF

clone_size: NA
j_call: TRBJ2-3
cdr3_length: 15
v_call: TRBV7-9
d_call: NA
cdr3_nt: TGTGCCAGCAGCTTGGGGGCCAGGAGCACAGATACGCAGTATTTT
cdr3_aa: CASSLGARSTDTQYF

clone_size: NA
j_call: TRBJ2-2
cdr3_length: 15
v_call: TRBV5-1
d_call: TRBD1
cdr3_nt: TGCGCCAGCAGCTTGCCGACAGGGGCGGACGGGGAGCTGTTTTTT
cdr3_aa: CASSLPTGADGELFF

clone_size: NA
j_call: TRBJ2-3
cdr3_length: 14
v_call: TRBV5-1
d_call: TRBD1
cdr3_nt: TGCGCCAGCAGCCCCGGACAGGGGAGAGATACGCAGTATTTT
cdr3_aa: CASSPGQGRDTQYF

clone_size: NA
j_call: TRBJ1-1
cdr3_length: 14
v_call: TRBV10-3
d_call: NA
cdr3_nt: TGTGCCATCAGTGAGCTACCGGAGGGCGCTGAAGCTTTCTTT
cdr3_aa: CAISELPEGAEAFF

clone_size: NA
j_call: TRBJ2-7
cdr3_length: 14
v_call: TRBV15
d_call: NA
cdr3_nt: TGTGCCACCAGCAGAGACAGGGGCTCCTACGAGCAGTACTTC
cdr3_aa: CATSRDRGSYEQYF

clone_size: NA
j_call: TRBJ2-4
cdr3_length: 13
v_call: TRBV2
d_call: NA
cdr3_nt: TGTGCCAGCAGTGTGGGGGCTGGGGACATTCAGTACTTC
cdr3_aa: CASSVGAGDIQYF

clone_size: few
j_call: TRBJ2-1
cdr3_length: 15
v_call: TRBV6-1
d_call: NA
cdr3_nt: TGTGCCAGCAGTGAAGAGGAGGGATCCTACAATGAGCAGTTCTTC
cdr3_aa: CASSEEEGSYNEQFF

clone_size: NA
j_call: TRBJ2-1
cdr3_length: 16
v_call: TRBV15
d_call: NA
cdr3_nt: TGTGCCACCGGGCTAAAGGGGGGGAGCTCCTACAATGAGCAGTTCTTC
cdr3_aa: CATGLKGGSSYNEQFF

clone_size: NA
j_call: TRBJ2-7
cdr3_length: 14
v_call: TRBV11-2
d_call: NA
cdr3_nt: TGTGCCAGCAGCTTAATGGGAGCCTCATACGAGCAGTACTTC
cdr3_aa: CASSLMGASYEQYF

clone_size: NA
j_call: TRBJ1-4
cdr3_length: 18
v_call: TRBV28
d_call: TRBD1
cdr3_nt: TGTGCCAGCAGTTTACCGAACAACAGGGGTCCTGACTATGAAAAACTGTTTTTT
cdr3_aa: CASSLPNNRGPDYEKLFF

clone_size: NA
j_call: TRBJ2-7
cdr3_length: 14
v_call: TRBV27
d_call: TRBD1
cdr3_nt: TGTGCCAGCAGAAAAACAGGGGGAACCTACGAGCAGTACTTC
cdr3_aa: CASRKTGGTYEQYF

clone_size: NA
j_call: TRBJ1-5
cdr3_length: 15
v_call: TRBV6-6
d_call: NA
cdr3_nt: TGTGCCAGCAGTTCCCAGGGTACCCCCCATCAGCCCCAGCATTTT
cdr3_aa: CASSSQGTPHQPQHF

clone_size: NA
j_call: TRBJ2-1
cdr3_length: 15
v_call: TRBV2
d_call: TRBD2
cdr3_nt: TGTGCCAGCACGGGACTAGCGGGAGCCTACAATGAGCAGTTCTTC
cdr3_aa: CASTGLAGAYNEQFF

clone_size: NA
j_call: TRBJ2-7
cdr3_length: 13
v_call: TRBV5-8
d_call: NA
cdr3_nt: TGTGCCAGCAGCTTAGGTCCAGGCTACGAGCAGTACTTC
cdr3_aa: CASSLGPGYEQYF

clone_size: NA
j_call: TRBJ2-5
cdr3_length: 15
v_call: TRBV28
d_call: NA
cdr3_nt: TGTGCCAGCAGGATCACAACAGGCTTCCAAGAGACCCAGTACTTC
cdr3_aa: CASRITTGFQETQYF